The source of this T cell receptor (beta chain) is a study of cytomegalovirus exposure and HLA in healthy donors. General study points: Rarity held for most TCR sequences, but there were some public TCRs that occurred in many donors.

Remarks on this clone: Antigen unknown. The junction differs from germline at one of its ends, possibly a read error.

The V gene's germline CDR1 is SEHNR and CDR2 FQNEAQ (reference sequence). The CDR3 runs 14 residues. The study ran its PCR with 60 Vbeta and 13 Jbeta primers. Profiled with immunoSEQ multiplex PCR; TCRdb holds only in-frame clones, not every one. This sample has around 150,000 clones; over 75% occur once, and the top ten carry around 6.1%. The chain joins TRBV7-9 to TRBJ2-6; possibly TRBD1 for D (5 bases). The origin of this receptor is a man aged 25 to 40 in good health and CMV-seropositive. Sequencing input: PBMCs. The CDR3 region is CSSSLSTGANGLTF. The CDR3 DNA is TGTTCCAGCAGCCTCAGTACTGGGGCCAACGGCCTGACTTTC.